This T cell receptor (beta chain) emerged from a study of regulatory T cells in long-lasting Graves disease. Regarding time point: newly diagnosed GD, antithyroid drugs for less than 3 months. The authors made the TCR library using RNA they extracted from PBMCs. This clonotype was seen ten or more times. iRepertoire HTBI primers and Arm-PCR of CDR3 regions built TCR beta libraries. TCRdb processed the multiplex PCR reads anew with MiXCR; each CDR3 protein has one entry. The table has about 460,000 distinct CDR3 sequences, 14% seen once. These data were also filed under a second study, of T cells in Graves' hyperthyroidism and ophthalmopathy.

The specimen was peripheral blood mononuclear cells (PBMCs), collected at new diagnosis, from a patient treated with antithyroid drugs. The clonotype originates from a woman aged 50 to 60 with Graves disease.

CDR3 nucleotide sequence: TGTGCCAGCAGCTTAGCGACAGGGGGACGAAATCAGCCCCAGCATTTT. It yields the protein CASSLATGGRNQPQHF. The chain joins TRBV7-2 to TRBJ1-5, with 9 nucleotides matching TRBD1. This CDR3 has 16 residues. V lost 0 bases to trimming and J lost 4 bases; unmatched junction nucleotides: 4. Germline V gene lookup returns CDR1 SGHTA and CDR2 FQGNSA.